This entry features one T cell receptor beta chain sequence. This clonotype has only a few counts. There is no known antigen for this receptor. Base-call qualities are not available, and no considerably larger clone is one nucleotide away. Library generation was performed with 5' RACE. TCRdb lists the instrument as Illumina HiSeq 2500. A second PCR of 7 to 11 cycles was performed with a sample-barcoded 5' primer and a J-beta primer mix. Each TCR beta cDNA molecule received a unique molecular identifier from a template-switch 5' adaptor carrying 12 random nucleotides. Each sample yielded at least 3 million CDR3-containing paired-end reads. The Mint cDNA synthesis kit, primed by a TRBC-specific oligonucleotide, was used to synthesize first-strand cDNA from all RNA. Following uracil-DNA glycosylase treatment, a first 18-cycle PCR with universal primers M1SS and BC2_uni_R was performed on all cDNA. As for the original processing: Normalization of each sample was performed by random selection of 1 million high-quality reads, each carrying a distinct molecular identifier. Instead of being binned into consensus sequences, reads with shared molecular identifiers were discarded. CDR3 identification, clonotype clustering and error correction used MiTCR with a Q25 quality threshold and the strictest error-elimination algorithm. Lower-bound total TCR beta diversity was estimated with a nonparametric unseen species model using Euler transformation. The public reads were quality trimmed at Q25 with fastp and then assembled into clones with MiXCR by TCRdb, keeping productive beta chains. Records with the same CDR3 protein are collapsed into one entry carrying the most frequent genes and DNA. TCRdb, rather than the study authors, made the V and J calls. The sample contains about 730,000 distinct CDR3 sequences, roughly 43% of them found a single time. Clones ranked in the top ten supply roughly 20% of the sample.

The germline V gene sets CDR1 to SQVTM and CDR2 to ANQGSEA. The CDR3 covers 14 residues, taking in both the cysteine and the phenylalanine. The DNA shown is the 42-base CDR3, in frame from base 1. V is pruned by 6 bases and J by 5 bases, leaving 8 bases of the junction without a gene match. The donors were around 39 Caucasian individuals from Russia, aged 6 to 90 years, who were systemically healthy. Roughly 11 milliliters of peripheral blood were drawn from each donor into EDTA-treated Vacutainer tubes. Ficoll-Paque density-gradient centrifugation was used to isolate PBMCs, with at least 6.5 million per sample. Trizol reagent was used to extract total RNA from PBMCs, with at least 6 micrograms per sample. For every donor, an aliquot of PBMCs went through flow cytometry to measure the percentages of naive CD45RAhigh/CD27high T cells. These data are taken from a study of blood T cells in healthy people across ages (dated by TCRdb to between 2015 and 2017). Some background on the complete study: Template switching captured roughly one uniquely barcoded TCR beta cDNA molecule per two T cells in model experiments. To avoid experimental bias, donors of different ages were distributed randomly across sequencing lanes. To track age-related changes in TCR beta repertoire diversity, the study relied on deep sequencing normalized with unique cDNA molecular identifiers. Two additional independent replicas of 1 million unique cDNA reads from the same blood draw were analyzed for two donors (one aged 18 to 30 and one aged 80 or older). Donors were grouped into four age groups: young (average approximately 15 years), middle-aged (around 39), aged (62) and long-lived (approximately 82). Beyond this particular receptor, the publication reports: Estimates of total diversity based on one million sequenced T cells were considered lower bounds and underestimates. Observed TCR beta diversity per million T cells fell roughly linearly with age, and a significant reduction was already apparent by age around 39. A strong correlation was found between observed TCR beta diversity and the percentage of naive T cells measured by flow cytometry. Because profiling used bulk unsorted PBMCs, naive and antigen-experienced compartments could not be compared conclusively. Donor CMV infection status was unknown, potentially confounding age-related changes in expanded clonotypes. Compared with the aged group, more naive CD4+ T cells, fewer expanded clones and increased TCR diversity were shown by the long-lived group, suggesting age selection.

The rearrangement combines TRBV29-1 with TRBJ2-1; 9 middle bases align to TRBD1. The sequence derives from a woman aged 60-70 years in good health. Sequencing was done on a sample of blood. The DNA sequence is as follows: TGCAGCGTCCCCACAGGGGGCAGCCACAATGAGCAGTTCTTC. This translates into CSVPTGGSHNEQFF.